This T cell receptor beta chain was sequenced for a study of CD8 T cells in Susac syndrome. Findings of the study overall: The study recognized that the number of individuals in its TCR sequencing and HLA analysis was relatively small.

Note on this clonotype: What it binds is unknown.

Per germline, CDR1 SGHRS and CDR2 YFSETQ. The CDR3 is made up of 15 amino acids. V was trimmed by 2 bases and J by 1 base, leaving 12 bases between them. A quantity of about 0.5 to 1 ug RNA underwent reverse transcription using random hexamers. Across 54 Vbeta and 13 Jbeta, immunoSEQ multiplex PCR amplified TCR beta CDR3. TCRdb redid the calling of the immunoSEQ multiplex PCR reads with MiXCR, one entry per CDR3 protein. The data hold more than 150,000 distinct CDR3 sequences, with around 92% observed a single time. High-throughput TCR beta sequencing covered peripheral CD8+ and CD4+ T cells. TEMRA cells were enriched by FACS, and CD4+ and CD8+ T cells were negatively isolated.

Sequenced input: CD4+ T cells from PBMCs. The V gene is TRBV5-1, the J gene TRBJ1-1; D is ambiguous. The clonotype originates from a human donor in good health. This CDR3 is CASSFKSAGNTEAFF. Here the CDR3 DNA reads TGCGCCAGCAGCTTTAAATCGGCAGGGAACACTGAAGCTTTCTTT.